Each of the 9 T cell receptor beta chains below was sequenced from the same sample in a study of T-cell reconstitution after alpha-beta-depleted transplantation in children. Unique molecular identifiers were used to barcode this TCRbeta library. TCRdb independently ran MiXCR on the PCR reads; one entry per CDR3 protein. The sample contains some 600,000 distinct CDR3 sequences, around a sixth of which appear only once. Sequencing was performed on PBMCs from the stem cell graft donor, taken from the stem cell graft. All receptors derive from a human donor who donated a stem cell graft to a child with acute myeloid leukemia.

Points on this clonotype: This sequence may be a read error, since a much larger clone differs from it by one base. The gene calls are TRBV9 and TRBJ2-1, with D perhaps matching TRBD2 (7 bases). Germline CDR1 is SGDLS and CDR2 is YYNGEE. The V and J ends lost 3 bases and 3 bases respectively, with 16 bases between them. The CDR3 has 16 amino acids. The CDR3 DNA reads TGTGCCAGCAGCGAGGGGGGGGCTAGCTGCTACAATGAGCAGTTCTTC. The encoded protein is CASSEGGASCYNEQFF.

This clonotype was observed a handful of times. The CDR3 coding sequence is TGTGCCAGCAGTTTTTCGGGAGCCACTGAAGCTTTCTTT. Its protein is CASSFSGATEAFF. The V gene is TRBV12-3 or TRBV12-4, the J gene TRBJ1-1; D unresolved. The CDR3 consists of 13 residues. V was shortened by 3 bases and J by 4 bases, with 9 bases between the two germline ends.

The chain recombines TRBV5-1 with TRBJ1-4; D is uncertain. V lost 2 bases to trimming and J lost 4 bases, with 9 bases between them. CDR1 and CDR2 (germline): SGHRS, YFSETQ. The length of the CDR3 is 14 residues. The CDR3 DNA reads as TGCGCCAGCAGCTTAAACAGCCTTAATGAAAAACTGTTTTTT. Amino acid sequence: CASSLNSLNEKLFF.

The V call is TRBV7-8, the J call TRBJ2-1, with TRBD1 matching over 10 bases. V dropped 5 bases and J dropped 9; count of bases not matched to a gene: 7. There are 14 residues in the CDR3. Per the germline V gene, CDR1 is SGHVS and CDR2 is FQNEAQ. Here the CDR3 DNA reads TGTGCCAGCAGCCTCTGGGACAGGGGACCTGAGCAGTTCTTC. Its translation: CASSLWDRGPEQFF.

The V call is TRBV7-9, the J call TRBJ2-1; D possibly corresponds to TRBD1 (6 bases). Germline V gives CDR1 SEHNR, CDR2 FQNEAQ (reference sequence). The CDR3 sequence is 17 residues long. The V end lost 4 bases, the J end lost 0 bases, and 16 bases lay between the germline ends. CDR3 region: CASSSDDRQVSYNEQFF. Here the CDR3 DNA reads TGTGCCAGCAGCTCGGATGACAGACAGGTCTCCTACAATGAGCAGTTCTTC.

This clonotype has ten or more counts. The chain is built from TRBV15 and TRBJ2-1, with D hard to call. The V end lost 2 bases, the J end lost 9 bases, and 8 bases lay between the germline ends. The length of the CDR3 is 12 residues. CDR1 is LNHNV, CDR2 YYDKDF, per germline (reference sequence). The CDR3 here is CATSRSRVEQFF. Here the CDR3 DNA reads TGTGCCACCAGCAGATCACGGGTTGAGCAGTTCTTC.

This clonotype has ten or more counts. This chain uses TRBV20-1 with TRBJ2-3, with D tentatively TRBD1 (5 bases). With 3 bases removed from V and 0 bases from J, the gap between germline ends came to 7 bases. CDR1 and CDR2 (germline): DFQATT, SNEGSKA (reference sequence). The CDR3 length is 13 residues. The CDR3 DNA reads TGCAGTGCTAGCTCAGGGAGCACAGATACGCAGTATTTT. This sequence encodes CSASSGSTDTQYF.

The chain links TRBV18 to TRBJ2-1, with 7 bases aligning to TRBD1. CDR3 length equals 17 residues. In germline, CDR1 is KGHSH, CDR2 LQKENI. J gave up 0 bases and V 2 bases, and 7 bases lay outside the gene matches. The CDR3 DNA reads as TGTGCCAGCTCACCAACCGGGACAGCATACTCCTACAATGAGCAGTTCTTC. This sequence encodes CASSPTGTAYSYNEQFF.

J is TRBJ2-5 and V is TRBV5-1; D might be TRBD1 (6 bases). CDR1 is SGHRS and CDR2 is YFSETQ in the germline V gene. The CDR3 spans 15 residues. Trimming shortened V by 1 base and J by 3 bases, and 13 bases separated the two germline ends. CDR3: CASSLNGAGEETQYF. The CDR3 DNA sequence: TGCGCCAGCAGCTTGAATGGGGCAGGGGAAGAGACCCAGTACTTC.